This passage covers 30 T cell receptor beta chains from one sample sequenced in a study of shared T cell receptors in the human thymus. Data came from immunoSEQ multiplex PCR; TCRdb stores just in-frame clones and leaves some out. The sample includes approximately 580,000 clones, 78% of them seen just once. The sample was also linked to a second study, of human thymus T cells.

Sequenced: thymocytes. These receptors all stem from a boy under three years old with a congenital heart defect.

The chain carries TRBV2 and TRBJ2-5; 14 bases are shared with TRBD2. Germline assignment: CDR1 SNHLY and CDR2 FYNNEI. Unmatched junction bases numbered 18, after V lost 5 bases and J lost 4 bases. The CDR3 is 20 residues long. CDR3 region: CASSLGTSGRGPVSPETQYF. CDR3 in DNA: TGTGCCAGCAGTTTAGGGACTAGCGGGAGAGGGCCGGTAAGTCCAGAGACCCAGTACTTC. Full variable domain (outside the CDR3, taken from reference TRBV2 and TRBJ2-5): EPEVTQTPSHQVTQMGQEVILRCVPISNHLYFYWYRQILGQKVEFLVSFYNNEISEKSEIFDDQFSVERPDGSNFTLKIRSTKLEDSAMYFCASSLGTSGRGPVSPETQYFGPGTRLLVL.

The V gene is TRBV2, the J gene TRBJ2-3, with 7 bases aligning to TRBD2. The CDR3 covers 16 residues. With 7 bases clipped from V and 5 bases from J, the junction kept 15 bases outside the gene matches. The V gene's germline CDR1 is SNHLY and CDR2 FYNNEI. Here the CDR3 DNA reads TGTGCCAGCACCCGACCCCCAGCGGAGCGGGGAGATACGCAGTATTTT. It encodes CASTRPPAERGDTQYF.

The genes are TRBV4-1 and TRBJ1-2, with TRBD1 identical over 8 bases. Per germline, CDR1 MGHRA and CDR2 YSYEKL. The CDR3 contains 15 residues. After removal of 2 bases from V and 6 bases from J, the junction contained 8 bases not matched to a gene. The CDR3 reads CASSQLPTGANGYTF. The CDR3 nucleotides are TGCGCCAGCAGCCAACTTCCGACAGGGGCGAATGGCTACACCTTC.

This chain connects TRBV25-1 to TRBJ2-1, with 7 bases aligning to TRBD2. The CDR3 covers 14 residues. Germline V gives CDR1 MGHDK, CDR2 SYGVNS. The V segment lost 5 bases and the J segment 10 bases; nucleotides outside the gene matches: 11. The CDR3 nucleotides are TGTGCCAGCAGTCCCCAAAAGCGGGATGAAGAGCAGTTCTTC. Translated, it gives CASSPQKRDEEQFF.

The chain uses TRBV11-3 and TRBJ2-5; perhaps TRBD2 as D (5 bases). Germline CDR1 is SGHNT and CDR2 is YENEEA. V was pared by 5 bases and J by 3 bases, with 13 bases between. This CDR3 spans 14 amino acids. CDR3 sequence: CASSLRSGEETQYF. The CDR3, as DNA: TGTGCCAGCAGCCTAAGGAGCGGAGAAGAGACCCAGTACTTC.

The gene calls are TRBV6-1 and TRBJ1-4, with a weak D call TRBD1 (6 bases). V lost 7 bases and J lost 7, with 16 bases in between. CDR1 is MNHNS and CDR2 is SASEGT in the germline V gene. This CDR3 region has 14 residues. The chain's CDR3 is CASTLREGGEKLFF. In DNA form, the CDR3 reads TGTGCCAGCACCCTCCGGGAAGGGGGTGAAAAACTGTTTTTT.

The chain employs TRBV11-2 and TRBJ2-7, with D perhaps TRBD1 (6 bases). CDR3 length equals 15 residues. CDR1 and CDR2 from the germline V gene are SGHAT and FQNNGV. V was shortened by 6 bases and J by 5 bases, with 20 bases between the two germline ends. The CDR3 DNA reads TGTGCCAGCAGGAGGGTCAGGGGCTTCCTCAACGAGCAGTACTTC. The encoded protein is CASRRVRGFLNEQYF.

The J gene is TRBJ2-7, the V gene TRBV14; 7 bases agree with TRBD2. CDR3 size: 14 residues. V was clipped by 2 bases and J by 3 bases; unmatched bases: 4. Per the germline V gene, CDR1 is SGHDN and CDR2 is FVKESK. CDR3: CASSQWEGGYEQYF. The CDR3 DNA follows: TGTGCCAGCAGCCAATGGGAGGGCGGCTACGAGCAGTACTTC.

The chain carries TRBV4-1 and TRBJ2-1; the D gene is possibly TRBD1 (6 bases). Germline lookup yields CDR1 MGHRA and CDR2 YSYEKL. V lost 2 bases and J lost 8, with 16 bases in between. The CDR3 sequence is 15 residues long. This chain's CDR3 is CASSQRQGNRDEQFF. DNA for the CDR3: TGCGCCAGCAGCCAACGGCAGGGGAATAGGGATGAGCAGTTCTTC.

This chain joins TRBV4-3 and TRBJ1-1; TRBD1 matches 12 bases. The germline V gene has CDR1 LGHNA and CDR2 YSLEER. This CDR3 is 19 amino acids long. V shed 2 bases, J shed 4 bases, and the junction held 14 bases outside the gene matches. In nucleotides, the CDR3 is TGCGCCAGCAGCCAAAAAACCGGGACAGGGGGCTTACGTCTCACTGAAGCTTTCTTT. Translating gives CASSQKTGTGGLRLTEAFF.

This clone appeared a few times. The chain couples TRBV19 to TRBJ1-5; D remains ambiguous. The germline CDR1 and CDR2 sequences are LNHDA and SQIVND (reference sequence). This CDR3 comprises 17 residues. Deletions cut 5 bases from V and 0 bases from J, with 17 bases between. CDR3 loop: CASSSPRLRDSNQPQHF. CDR3 DNA sequence: TGTGCCAGTAGTTCCCCCCGGTTGCGGGATAGCAATCAGCCCCAGCATTTT.

The V call is TRBV6-5, the J call TRBJ1-5, with 7 bases that match TRBD1. The CDR3 totals 13 residues. Germline V lookup: CDR1 MNHEY, CDR2 SVGAGI. V dropped 5 bases and J dropped 7; count of bases not matched to a gene: 5. CDR3 sequence reads: CASSQTGWQPQHF. CDR3 sequence (DNA): TGTGCCAGCAGTCAGACAGGGTGGCAGCCCCAGCATTTT.

A single count supports this clone. The CDR3 does not close with the conserved phenylalanine or tryptophan, likely indicating a read error. This chain joins TRBV29-1 and TRBJ2-7; 7 nucleotides align to TRBD1. The CDR3 has 14 amino acids. From germline, CDR1 is SQVTM and CDR2 ANQGSEA. V was pared by 1 base and J by 5 bases, with 8 bases of the junction left unmatched. CDR3 protein: CSVEVQGDKHEQYL. The DNA for the CDR3 is TGCAGCGTTGAAGTGCAGGGGGATAAGCACGAGCAGTACCTC.

The chain has TRBV11-1 and TRBJ1-1; maybe TRBD1 (5 bases). The CDR3 has 14 amino acids. The V gene's germline CDR1 is SGHAT and CDR2 FQDESV (reference sequence). Trimming removed 5 bases at V and 4 bases at J, with 14 bases between. CDR3 nucleotide sequence: TGTGCCAGCAGCACACGACAGTGTCCCACTGAAGCTTTCTTT. It translates to CASSTRQCPTEAFF. Variable domain in full (rest from reference TRBV11-1 and TRBJ1-1): EAEVAQSPRYKITEKSQAVAFWCDPISGHATLYWYRQILGQGPELLVQFQDESVVDDSQLPKDRFSAERLKGVDSTLKIQPAELGDSAMYLCASSTRQCPTEAFFGQGTRLTVV.

The rearrangement uses TRBV19 and TRBJ2-1; TRBD2 aligns across 9 bases. This CDR3 spans 15 amino acids. The V gene's germline CDR1 is LNHDA and CDR2 SQIVND (reference sequence). The J segment lost 5 bases and the V segment lost 3 bases, leaving 5 bases of the junction unmatched. In DNA form, the CDR3 reads TGTGCCAGTAGTATCGGGACTAGCTACGACAATGAGCAGTTCTTC. It yields the protein CASSIGTSYDNEQFF.

This chain joins TRBV27 and TRBJ1-2; D might be TRBD1 (5 bases). The CDR3 is 14 amino acids. V was shortened by 2 bases and J by 6 bases, with 13 bases between the two germline ends. Germline CDR1 reads MNHEY; CDR2 reads SMNVEV (reference sequence). CDR3 sequence: CASSLRAAGNGYTF. CDR3 DNA: TGTGCCAGCAGTTTACGGGCGGCAGGGAATGGCTACACCTTC.

This clone was seen a handful of times. The V and J genes are TRBV27 and TRBJ2-6; maybe TRBD1 (6 bases). This CDR3 is 17 amino acids long. Per the germline V gene, CDR1 is MNHEY and CDR2 is SMNVEV (reference sequence). V was pared by 0 bases and J by 2 bases, with 11 bases between. The CDR3 here is CASSLSGGTTGANVLTF. As DNA, the CDR3 is TGTGCCAGCAGTTTATCAGGGGGAACTACTGGGGCCAACGTCCTGACTTTC.

The chain carries TRBV7-8 and TRBJ2-7; TRBD1 matches 7 bases. There are 18 residues in the CDR3. With 5 bases clipped from V and 4 bases from J, the junction kept 20 bases outside the gene matches. The V gene's germline CDR1 is SGHVS and CDR2 FQNEAQ. The CDR3 region is CASSLPGTRTGQGYEQYF. The DNA of the CDR3 is TGTGCCAGCAGCCTGCCCGGGACAAGGACAGGTCAAGGTTACGAGCAGTACTTC.

The chain recombines TRBV18 with TRBJ2-1; TRBD1 is a possible D gene (6 bases). Germline assignment: CDR1 KGHSH and CDR2 LQKENI. This CDR3 spans 14 amino acids. The V end lost 3 bases, the J end lost 2 bases, and 8 bases lay between the germline ends. CDR3 bases: TGTGCCAGCTCACCGCAGGGGACCTACAATGAGCAGTTCTTC. Translation gives CASSPQGTYNEQFF.

The gene calls are TRBV4-2 and TRBJ2-3; 8 bases fit TRBD2. CDR1 LGHNA and CDR2 YNFKEQ come from the germline V gene. Trimming cost V 2 bases and J 5 bases; bases outside gene matches: 12. The CDR3 totals 17 residues. DNA for the CDR3: TGTGCCAGCAGCCAATACCCCCAGCGGGAGCGACGAGATACGCAGTATTTT. This gives the protein CASSQYPQRERRDTQYF.

This sequence joins TRBV2 and TRBJ2-2, with 11 bases fitting TRBD2. The CDR3 runs to 19 residues. Germline CDR1 is SNHLY and CDR2 is FYNNEI. Trimming at V came to 3 bases and at J to 5 bases, leaving 14 bases not matched to a gene. Written as DNA, the CDR3 is TGTGCCAGCAGTGAGGGACTAGCGGCCCCTCTCGATTTGACCGGGGAGCTGTTTTTT. It codes for CASSEGLAAPLDLTGELFF.

J is TRBJ2-7 and V is TRBV27; TRBD2 agrees at 7 bases. The V gene's germline CDR1 is MNHEY and CDR2 SMNVEV (reference sequence). V was pared by 3 bases and J by 7 bases, with 9 bases of the junction left unmatched. The CDR3 is made up of 14 amino acids. The CDR3 loop reads CASSLAGRTGEQYF. CDR3 nucleotides: TGTGCCAGCAGTTTGGCCGGGAGGACGGGGGAGCAGTACTTC.

This clone has just a few counts. The rearrangement joins TRBV5-1 to TRBJ2-7; 11 bases align to TRBD2. J gave up 5 bases and V 7 bases, and 14 bases lay outside the gene matches. Germline values: CDR1 SGHRS, CDR2 YFSETQ. The CDR3 covers 16 residues. CDR3 protein: CASHDFSGRAWNEQYF. DNA for the CDR3: TGCGCCAGCCACGATTTTAGCGGGAGGGCTTGGAACGAGCAGTACTTC.

The chain links TRBV14 to TRBJ2-7, with D possibly TRBD2 on 6 matching bases. Germline V gene sequence: CDR1 SGHDN, CDR2 FVKESK. Between the trimmed V and J ends, which lost 4 bases and 3 bases, there was a span of 10 bases. The CDR3 is 13 amino acids. CDR3 protein: CASSRSGCYEQYF. The CDR3 DNA is TGTGCCAGCAGCCGCAGCGGGTGCTACGAGCAGTACTTC.

CDR3 nucleotide sequence: TGTGCCAGCAGTGCCCAGGGGGGCTTCCAAGAGACCCAGTACTTC. Its protein is CASSAQGGFQETQYF. V is TRBV25-1 and J is TRBJ2-5, with D possibly matching TRBD1 (7 bases). The CDR3 sequence is 15 residues long. V shed 4 bases and J shed 1 base, with 13 bases lying between them. Germline V gene sequence: CDR1 MGHDK, CDR2 SYGVNS.

This clone was observed once. The chain employs TRBV30 and TRBJ2-7; 16 positions match TRBD2. The V gene end was trimmed by 1 base and the J gene end by 2 bases; junction bases not matched to a gene: 5. The CDR3 extends over 17 amino acids. The germline V gene has CDR1 GTSNPN and CDR2 SVGIG (reference sequence). The chain's CDR3 is CAWSGPGTSGRAYEQYF. The CDR3 nucleotides are TGTGCCTGGAGTGGGCCTGGGACTAGCGGGAGGGCCTACGAGCAGTACTTC.

The chain employs TRBV7-6 and TRBJ1-2; D perhaps matches TRBD1 (6 bases). The CDR3 extends over 15 amino acids. Germline V gene sequence: CDR1 SGHVS, CDR2 FNYEAQ. Trimming left V 1 base short and J 6 bases short, with 15 bases between. DNA for the CDR3: TGTGCCAGCAGCTTAGAGGGCAGGGGCAGCGATGGCTACACCTTC. This sequence encodes CASSLEGRGSDGYTF.

There are a few counts of this clone. V usage is TRBV28 and J usage is TRBJ2-7; 8 bases fit TRBD1. From germline, CDR1 is MDHEN and CDR2 SYDVKM. Germline trimming cut 2 bases from V and 3 bases from J; bases unmatched to any gene: 9. The CDR3 length is 16 residues. This chain's CDR3 is CASSLPGQGIVYEQYF. CDR3 nucleotides: TGTGCCAGCAGTTTACCTGGACAGGGTATTGTCTACGAGCAGTACTTC.

The rearrangement uses TRBV5-8 and TRBJ2-7; unclear D gene. The germline V gene has CDR1 SGHTS and CDR2 YDEGEE. The CDR3 sequence is 11 residues long. Trimming left V 4 bases short and J 5 bases short, with 7 bases between. The CDR3 loop reads CASSPSHEQYF. The CDR3 nucleotides read TGTGCCAGCAGCCCGTCCCACGAGCAGTACTTC.

This CDR3 is CASSFAQGDEKLFF. Here the CDR3 DNA reads TGTGCCAGCAGCTTTGCGCAGGGGGATGAAAAACTGTTTTTT. This chain links TRBV5-6 with TRBJ1-4, with 7 bases aligning to TRBD1. The CDR3 runs 14 residues. In germline, CDR1 is SGHDT, CDR2 YYEEEE. Trimming removed 2 bases from V and 6 bases from J; junction bases left unmatched: 4.